The clone carrying this T cell receptor beta chain was seen more than once but under ten times. What it recognizes is unknown. The sample comes from a study of cytomegalovirus exposure and HLA in healthy donors. The V segment lost 2 bases and the J segment 5 bases; nucleotides outside the gene matches: 12. CDR1 and CDR2 from the germline V gene are SGDLS and YYNGEE. The CDR3 is made up of 16 amino acids. Primers: 60 Vbeta forward and 13 Jbeta reverse. Repertoires were generated with immunoSEQ multiplex PCR, while TCRdb's copy carries only in-frame clones and drops some. Of some 150,000 clones in the sample, roughly 70% are singletons; the top ten hold about 7%. Findings and caveats of the study: An analysis was carried out later, and it reportedly showed fewer N-insertions in an Asian-associated ancestry cluster than the approximately 700-donor mean.

This receptor was taken from a man aged 30 to 45 in good health and CMV-seronegative. Sequenced input: PBMCs. The gene calls are TRBV9 and TRBJ2-5, with 7 bases aligning to TRBD1. The chain's CDR3 is CASSVRDRDPRETQYF. The CDR3 DNA reads as TGTGCCAGCAGCGTTCGAGACAGGGACCCGCGGGAGACCCAGTACTTC.